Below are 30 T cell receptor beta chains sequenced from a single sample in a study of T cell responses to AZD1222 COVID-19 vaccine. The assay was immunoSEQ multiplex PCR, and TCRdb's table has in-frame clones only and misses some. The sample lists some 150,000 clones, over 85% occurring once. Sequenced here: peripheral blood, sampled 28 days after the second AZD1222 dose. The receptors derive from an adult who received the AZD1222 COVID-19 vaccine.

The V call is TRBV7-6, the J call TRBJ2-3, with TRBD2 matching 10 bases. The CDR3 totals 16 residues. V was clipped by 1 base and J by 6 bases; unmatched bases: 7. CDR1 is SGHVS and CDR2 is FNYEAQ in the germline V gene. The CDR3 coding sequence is TGTGCCAGCAGCTTAGAAGGGCTAGCGGGAGCCGATACGCAGTATTTT. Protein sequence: CASSLEGLAGADTQYF. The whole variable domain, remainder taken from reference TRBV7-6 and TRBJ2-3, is GAGVSQSPRYKVTKRGQDVALRCDPISGHVSLYWYRQALGQGPEFLTYFNYEAQQDKSGLPNDRFSAERPEGSISTLTIQRTEQRDSAMYRCASSLEGLAGADTQYFGPGTRLTVL.

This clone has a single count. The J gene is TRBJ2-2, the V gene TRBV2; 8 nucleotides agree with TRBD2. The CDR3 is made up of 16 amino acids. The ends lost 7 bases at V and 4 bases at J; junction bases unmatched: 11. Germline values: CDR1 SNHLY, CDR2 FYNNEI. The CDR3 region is CASKARGDVSTGELFF. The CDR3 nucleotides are TGTGCCAGCAAGGCGCGGGGGGACGTCTCCACCGGGGAGCTGTTTTTT.

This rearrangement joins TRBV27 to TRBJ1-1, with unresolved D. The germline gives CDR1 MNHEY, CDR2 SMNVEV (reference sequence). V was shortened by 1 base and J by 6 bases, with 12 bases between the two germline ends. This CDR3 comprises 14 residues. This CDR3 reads CASSLWNEGSEAFF. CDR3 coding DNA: TGTGCCAGCAGTTTATGGAACGAGGGTTCTGAAGCTTTCTTT.

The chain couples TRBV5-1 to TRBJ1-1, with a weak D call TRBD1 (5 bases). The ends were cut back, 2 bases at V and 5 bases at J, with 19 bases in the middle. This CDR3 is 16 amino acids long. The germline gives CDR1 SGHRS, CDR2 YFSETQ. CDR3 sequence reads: CASSFSEGAGGTEAFF. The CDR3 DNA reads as TGCGCCAGCAGCTTCTCGGAAGGGGCAGGCGGGACTGAAGCTTTCTTT.

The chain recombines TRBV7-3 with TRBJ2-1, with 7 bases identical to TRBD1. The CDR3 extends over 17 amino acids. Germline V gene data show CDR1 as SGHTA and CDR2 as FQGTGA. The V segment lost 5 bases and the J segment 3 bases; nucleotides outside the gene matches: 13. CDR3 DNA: TGTGCCAGCAGCGCGATAGAGACAGGGCCCGGCTACAATGAGCAGTTCTTC. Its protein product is CASSAIETGPGYNEQFF.

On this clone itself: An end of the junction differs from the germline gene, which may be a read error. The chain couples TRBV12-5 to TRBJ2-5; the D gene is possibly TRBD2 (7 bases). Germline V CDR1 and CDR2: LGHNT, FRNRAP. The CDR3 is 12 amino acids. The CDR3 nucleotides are TGTGCTAGTGGTTTGGTACGGGGGGCCCTGAACTTC. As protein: CASGLVRGALNF.

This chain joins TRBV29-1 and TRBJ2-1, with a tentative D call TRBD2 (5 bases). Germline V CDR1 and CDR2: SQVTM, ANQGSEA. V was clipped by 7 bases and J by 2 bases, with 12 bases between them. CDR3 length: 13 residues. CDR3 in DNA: TGCAGCGCACGCGGGCCTACCTACAATGAGCAGTTCTTC. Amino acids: CSARGPTYNEQFF.

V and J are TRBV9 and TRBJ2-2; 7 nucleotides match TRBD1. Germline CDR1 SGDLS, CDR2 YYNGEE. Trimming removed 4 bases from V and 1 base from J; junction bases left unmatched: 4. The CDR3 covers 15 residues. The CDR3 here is CASSFRDRNTGELFF. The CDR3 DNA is TGTGCCAGCAGCTTCCGGGACAGGAACACCGGGGAGCTGTTTTTT.

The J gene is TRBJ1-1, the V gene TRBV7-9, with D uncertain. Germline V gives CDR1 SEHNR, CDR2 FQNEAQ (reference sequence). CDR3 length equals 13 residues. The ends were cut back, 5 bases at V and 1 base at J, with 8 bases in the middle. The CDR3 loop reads CASSPRQNTEAFF. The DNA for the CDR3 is TGTGCCAGCAGCCCCAGACAGAACACTGAAGCTTTCTTT.

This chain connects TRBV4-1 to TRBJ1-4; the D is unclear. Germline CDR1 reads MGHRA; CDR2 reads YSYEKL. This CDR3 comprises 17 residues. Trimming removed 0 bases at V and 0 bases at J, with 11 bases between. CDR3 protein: CASSQEAGPATNEKLFF. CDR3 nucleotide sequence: TGCGCCAGCAGCCAAGAGGCCGGCCCGGCAACTAATGAAAAACTGTTTTTT.

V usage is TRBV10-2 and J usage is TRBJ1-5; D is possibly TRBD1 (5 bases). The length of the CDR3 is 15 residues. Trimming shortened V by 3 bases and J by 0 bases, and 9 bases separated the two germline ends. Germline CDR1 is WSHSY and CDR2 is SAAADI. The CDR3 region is CASSEQAASNQPQHF. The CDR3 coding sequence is TGCGCCAGCAGTGAACAGGCAGCTAGCAATCAGCCCCAGCATTTT.

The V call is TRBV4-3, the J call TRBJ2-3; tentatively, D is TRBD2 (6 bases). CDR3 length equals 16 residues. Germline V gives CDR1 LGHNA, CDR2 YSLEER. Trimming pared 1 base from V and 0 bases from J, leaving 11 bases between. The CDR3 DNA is TGCGCCAGCAGCCAAGGGTGGGGGGTTAGCACAGATACGCAGTATTTT. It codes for CASSQGWGVSTDTQYF.

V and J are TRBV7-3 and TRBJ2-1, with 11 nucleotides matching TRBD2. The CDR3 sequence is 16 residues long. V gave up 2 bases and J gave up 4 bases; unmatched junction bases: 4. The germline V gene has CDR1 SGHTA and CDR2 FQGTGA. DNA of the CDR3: TGTGCCAGCAGCTTACGAGGGACTAGCGGATACAATGAGCAGTTCTTC. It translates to CASSLRGTSGYNEQFF.

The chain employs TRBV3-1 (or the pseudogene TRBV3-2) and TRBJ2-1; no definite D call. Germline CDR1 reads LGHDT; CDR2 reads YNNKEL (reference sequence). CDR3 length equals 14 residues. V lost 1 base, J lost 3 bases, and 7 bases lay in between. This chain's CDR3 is CASSQGANYNEQFF. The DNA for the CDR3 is TGTGCCAGCAGCCAAGGGGCCAACTACAATGAGCAGTTCTTC.

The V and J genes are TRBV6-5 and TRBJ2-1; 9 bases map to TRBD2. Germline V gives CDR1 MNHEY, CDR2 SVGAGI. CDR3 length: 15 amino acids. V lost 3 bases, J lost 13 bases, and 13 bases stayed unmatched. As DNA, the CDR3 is TGTGCCAGCAGTTATCCGGGACTAGCCAAGTCGGGACAGTTCTTC. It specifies CASSYPGLAKSGQFF.

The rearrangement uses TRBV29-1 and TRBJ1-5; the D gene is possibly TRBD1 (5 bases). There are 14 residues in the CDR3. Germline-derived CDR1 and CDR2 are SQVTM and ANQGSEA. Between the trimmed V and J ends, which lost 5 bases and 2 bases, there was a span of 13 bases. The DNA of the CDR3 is TGCAGCGTTACTCAGGGAGCGGGCAATCAGCCCCAGCATTTT. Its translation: CSVTQGAGNQPQHF. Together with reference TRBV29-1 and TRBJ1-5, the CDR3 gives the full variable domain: SAVISQKPSRDICQRGTSLTIQCQVDSQVTMMFWYRQQPGQSLTLIATANQGSEATYESGFVIDKFPISRPNLTFSTLTVSNMSPEDSSIYLCSVTQGAGNQPQHFGDGTRLSIL.

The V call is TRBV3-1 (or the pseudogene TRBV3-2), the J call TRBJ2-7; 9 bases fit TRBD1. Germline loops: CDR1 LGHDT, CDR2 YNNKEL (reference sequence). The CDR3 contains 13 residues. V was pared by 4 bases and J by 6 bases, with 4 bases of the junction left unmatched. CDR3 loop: CASSRTGVGEQYF. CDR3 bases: TGTGCCAGCAGCCGGACAGGGGTGGGCGAGCAGTACTTC.

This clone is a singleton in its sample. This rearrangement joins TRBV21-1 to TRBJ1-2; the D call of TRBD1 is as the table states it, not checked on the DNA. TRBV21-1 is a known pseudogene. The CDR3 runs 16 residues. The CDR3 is CASSKAGTGNLYGYTF. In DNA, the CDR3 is TGTGCCAGCAGCAAAGCCGGGACAGGGAATCTCTATGGCTACACCTTC.

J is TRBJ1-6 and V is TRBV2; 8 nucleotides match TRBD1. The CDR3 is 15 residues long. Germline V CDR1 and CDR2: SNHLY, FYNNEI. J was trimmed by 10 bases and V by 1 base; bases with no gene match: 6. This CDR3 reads CASSEVIWTGSPLHF. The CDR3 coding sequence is TGTGCCAGCAGTGAAGTCATATGGACAGGGTCACCCCTCCACTTT.

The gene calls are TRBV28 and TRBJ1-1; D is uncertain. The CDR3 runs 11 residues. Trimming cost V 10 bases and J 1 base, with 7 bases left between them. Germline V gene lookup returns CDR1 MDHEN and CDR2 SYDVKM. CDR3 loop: CATLRNTEAFF. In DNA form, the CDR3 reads TGTGCCACCCTGAGGAACACTGAAGCTTTCTTT.

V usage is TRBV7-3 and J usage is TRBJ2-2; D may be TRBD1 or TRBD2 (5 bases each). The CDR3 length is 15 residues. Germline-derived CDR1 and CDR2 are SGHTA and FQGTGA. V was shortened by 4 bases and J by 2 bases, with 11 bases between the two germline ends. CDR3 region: CASSSGTVNTGELFF. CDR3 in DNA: TGTGCCAGCAGCTCGGGGACCGTCAACACCGGGGAGCTGTTTTTT.

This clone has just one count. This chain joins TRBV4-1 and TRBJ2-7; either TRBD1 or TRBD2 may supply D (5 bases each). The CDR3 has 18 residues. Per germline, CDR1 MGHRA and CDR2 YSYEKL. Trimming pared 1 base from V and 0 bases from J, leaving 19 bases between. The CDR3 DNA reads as TGCGCCAGCAGCCAAGGAGTTATACCCCGGGGACCCTCCTACGAGCAGTACTTC. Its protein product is CASSQGVIPRGPSYEQYF.

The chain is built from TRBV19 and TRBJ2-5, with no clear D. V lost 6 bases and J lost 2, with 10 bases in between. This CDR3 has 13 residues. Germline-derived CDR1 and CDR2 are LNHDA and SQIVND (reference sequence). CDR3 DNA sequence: TGTGCCAGTAGCTGGTCCGGGCAAGAGACCCAGTACTTC. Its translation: CASSWSGQETQYF.

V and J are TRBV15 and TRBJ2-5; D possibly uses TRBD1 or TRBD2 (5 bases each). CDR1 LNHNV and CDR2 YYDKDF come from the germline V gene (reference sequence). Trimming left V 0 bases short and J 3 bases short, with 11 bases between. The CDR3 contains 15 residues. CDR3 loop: CATSRDPGTKETQYF. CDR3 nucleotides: TGTGCCACCAGCAGAGATCCCGGGACGAAAGAGACCCAGTACTTC.

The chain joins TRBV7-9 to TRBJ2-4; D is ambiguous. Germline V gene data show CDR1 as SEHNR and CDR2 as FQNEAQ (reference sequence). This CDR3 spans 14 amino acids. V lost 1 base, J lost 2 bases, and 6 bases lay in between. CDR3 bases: TGTGCCAGCAGCTTAGGCGGACCCAAAAACATTCAGTACTTC. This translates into CASSLGGPKNIQYF.

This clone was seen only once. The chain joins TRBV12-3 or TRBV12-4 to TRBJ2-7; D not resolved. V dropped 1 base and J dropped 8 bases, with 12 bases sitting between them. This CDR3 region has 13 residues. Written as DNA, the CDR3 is TGTGCCAGCAGTTTAGGAATAGGTAGGAAGCAGTACTTC. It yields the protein CASSLGIGRKQYF.

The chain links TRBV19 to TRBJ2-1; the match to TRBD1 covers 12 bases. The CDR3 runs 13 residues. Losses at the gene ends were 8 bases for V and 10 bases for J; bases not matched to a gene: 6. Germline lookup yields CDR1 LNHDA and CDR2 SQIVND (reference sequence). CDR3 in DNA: TGTGCCAGTTGGGACAGGGGGCCCCGGGAGCAGTTCTTC. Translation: CASWDRGPREQFF. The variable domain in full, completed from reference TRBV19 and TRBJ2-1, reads DGGITQSPKYLFRKEGQNVTLSCEQNLNHDAMYWYRQDPGQGLRLIYYSQIVNDFQKGDIAEGYSVSREKKESFPLTVTSAQKNPTAFYLCASWDRGPREQFFGPGTRLTVL.

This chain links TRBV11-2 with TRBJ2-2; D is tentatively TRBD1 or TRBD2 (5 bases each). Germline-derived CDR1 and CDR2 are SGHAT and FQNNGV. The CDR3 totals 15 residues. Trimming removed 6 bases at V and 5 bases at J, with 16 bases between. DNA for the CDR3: TGTGCCAGCAGAGACTGGGGGAGATTGACCGGGGAGCTGTTTTTT. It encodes CASRDWGRLTGELFF.

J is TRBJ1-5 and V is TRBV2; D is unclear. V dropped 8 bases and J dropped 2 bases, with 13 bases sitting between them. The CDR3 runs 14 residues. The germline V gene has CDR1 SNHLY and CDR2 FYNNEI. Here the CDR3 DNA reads TGTGCCAGCGGGGAGGAGGTAGGCAATCAGCCCCAGCATTTT. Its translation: CASGEEVGNQPQHF.

CDR3 sequence: CASSSQTSTGRTEAFF. The CDR3 DNA sequence: TGTGCCAGCAGTTCTCAGACCTCAACAGGGAGGACTGAAGCTTTCTTT. This chain joins TRBV6-2 or TRBV6-3 and TRBJ1-1; D might be TRBD1 (6 bases). In germline, CDR1 is MNHEY, CDR2 SVGEGT. Between the trimmed V and J ends, which lost 4 bases and 5 bases, there was a span of 20 bases. CDR3 length equals 16 residues.